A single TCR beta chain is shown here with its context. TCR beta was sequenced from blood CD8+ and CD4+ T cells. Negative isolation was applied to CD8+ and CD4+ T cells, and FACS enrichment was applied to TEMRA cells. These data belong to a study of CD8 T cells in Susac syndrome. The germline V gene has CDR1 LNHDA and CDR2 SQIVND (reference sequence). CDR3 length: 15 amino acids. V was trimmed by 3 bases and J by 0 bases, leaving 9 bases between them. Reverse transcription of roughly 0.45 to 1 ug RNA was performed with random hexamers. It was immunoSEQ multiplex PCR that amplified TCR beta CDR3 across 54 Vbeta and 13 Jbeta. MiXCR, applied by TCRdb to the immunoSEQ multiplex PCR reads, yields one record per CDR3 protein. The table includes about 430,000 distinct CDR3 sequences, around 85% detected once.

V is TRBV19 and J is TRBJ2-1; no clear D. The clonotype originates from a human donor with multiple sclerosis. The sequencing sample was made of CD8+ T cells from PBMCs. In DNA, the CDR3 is TGTGCCAGTAGTATTGAGGTGAGCTCCTACAATGAGCAGTTCTTC. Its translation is CASSIEVSSYNEQFF.